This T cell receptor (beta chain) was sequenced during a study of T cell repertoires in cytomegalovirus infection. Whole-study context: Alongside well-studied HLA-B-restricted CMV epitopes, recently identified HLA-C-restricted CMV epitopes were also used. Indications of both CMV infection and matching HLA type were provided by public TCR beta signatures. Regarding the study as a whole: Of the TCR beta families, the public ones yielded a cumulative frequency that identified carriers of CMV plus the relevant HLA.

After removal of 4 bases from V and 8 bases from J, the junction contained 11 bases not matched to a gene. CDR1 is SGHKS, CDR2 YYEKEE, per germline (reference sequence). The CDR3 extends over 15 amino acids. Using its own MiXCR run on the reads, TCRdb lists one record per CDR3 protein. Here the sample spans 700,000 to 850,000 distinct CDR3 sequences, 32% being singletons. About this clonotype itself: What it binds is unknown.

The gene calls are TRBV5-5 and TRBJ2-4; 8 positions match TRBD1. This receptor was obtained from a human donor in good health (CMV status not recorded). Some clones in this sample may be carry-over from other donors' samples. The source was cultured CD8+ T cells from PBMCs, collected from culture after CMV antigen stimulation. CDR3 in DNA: TGTGCCAGCAGCCCCTGGACAGGGTATATGGACATTCAGTACTTC. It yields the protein CASSPWTGYMDIQYF.